The text below deals with one T cell receptor (beta chain). The antigen is unknown. Cells designated naive CD8 were CD45RO-negative and were positively selected for CCR7, with terminally differentiated effector memory CD45RA+ cells excluded. Using immunoSEQ multiplex PCR, the repertoire was profiled, and TCRdb retains in-frame clones only, with some absent. There are 800,000 or so clones in the sample; roughly 96% occur only once, and about 0.25% lies in the top ten. This entry belongs to a study of shared clonotypes between healthy human individuals. Study findings and constraints: Sorted-subset samples were not fully sequenced, rarefaction indicated.

V dropped 5 bases and J dropped 5 bases, with 16 bases sitting between them. The germline V gene has CDR1 SGHTA and CDR2 FQGNSA. This CDR3 has 14 amino acids. The sequencing input was naive CD8+ T cells sorted from blood. This chain joins TRBV7-2 and TRBJ2-7; D is undetermined. This TCR was recovered from a man in his thirties or forties in good health. CDR3 residues: CASSVGPGRNEQYF. The CDR3 nucleotides are TGTGCCAGCAGCGTTGGACCAGGAAGGAACGAGCAGTACTTC.